These 6 T cell receptor beta chains share one sample of origin, sequenced in a study of CD8+ T cells in alopecia areata (dated by TCRdb to the late 2010s). The library came from the immunoSEQ multiplex PCR assay. RNA was extracted from all samples and reverse transcribed into cDNA as template for TCR sequencing. TCRdb's version of the immuneACCESS table is confined to in-frame rearrangements and falls short of the full clone set. An unresolved V gene accounts for under half of the shortfall where checked; the remainder is of unknown origin. The sample table records 200,000 or so clones; 50% to 70% of these occur just once. The ten largest clonotypes hold approximately 0.45% of the sample. The meaning of the sample's time point label: baseline before oral tofacitinib. The sample in question was CD4+ T cells sorted from blood, obtained at week 0. Source of these receptors: a human donor with alopecia areata.

This chain links TRBV9 with TRBJ1-1; D gene ambiguous. CDR3 length: 14 residues. Trimming removed 4 bases from V and 4 bases from J, with 14 bases in between. Per the germline V gene, CDR1 is SGDLS and CDR2 is YYNGEE. The DNA of the CDR3 is TGTGCCAGCAGCTCCCCCCAAGGTGGCACTGAAGCTTTCTTT. It specifies CASSSPQGGTEAFF.

This chain links TRBV30 with TRBJ1-2, with D tentatively TRBD1 (5 bases). This CDR3 has 15 residues. Looked up from germline, CDR1 is GTSNPN and CDR2 is SVGIG (reference sequence). Trimming shortened V by 3 bases and J by 6 bases, and 20 bases separated the two germline ends. Here the CDR3 reads CAWSNPGVSGDGYTF. CDR3 DNA: TGTGCCTGGAGCAACCCGGGGGTATCGGGGGATGGCTACACCTTC.

The rearrangement joins TRBV19 to TRBJ1-2, with D tentatively TRBD1 (5 bases). V lost 7 bases to trimming and J lost 4 bases, with 13 bases between them. Germline CDR1 reads LNHDA; CDR2 reads SQIVND (reference sequence). This CDR3 spans 13 amino acids. The CDR3 sequence is CASNDDSGYGYTF. The CDR3 DNA reads as TGTGCCAGTAACGATGACAGTGGCTATGGCTACACCTTC. The variable domain in full, completed from reference TRBV19 and TRBJ1-2, reads DGGITQSPKYLFRKEGQNVTLSCEQNLNHDAMYWYRQDPGQGLRLIYYSQIVNDFQKGDIAEGYSVSREKKESFPLTVTSAQKNPTAFYLCASNDDSGYGYTFGSGTRLTVV.

This clone was counted between two and nine times. The chain uses TRBV2 and TRBJ1-2; 9 bases fit TRBD1. V lost 6 bases and J lost 6; bases outside the gene matches: 8. This CDR3 has 14 residues. CDR1 and CDR2 from the germline V gene are SNHLY and FYNNEI. CDR3 nucleotides: TGTGCCAGCAGCGAAAACAGGGGGCTTGATGGCTACACCTTC. This codes for CASSENRGLDGYTF.

This clone came up a few times. This chain joins TRBV27 and TRBJ2-5; 7 nucleotides line up with TRBD2. CDR3 length: 15 residues. Trimming cost V 6 bases and J 7 bases; bases outside gene matches: 14. Germline V gene data show CDR1 as MNHEY and CDR2 as SMNVEV (reference sequence). In nucleotides, the CDR3 is TGTGCCAGCAGCACGTACCGGGCGGGAGTCGGGACCCAGTACTTC. Its protein product is CASSTYRAGVGTQYF.

In this sample, this clone turned up a few times. The gene calls are TRBV10-3 and TRBJ1-6; D unresolved. In germline, CDR1 is ENHRY, CDR2 SYGVKD. With 3 bases removed from V and 10 bases from J, the gap between germline ends came to 4 bases. The CDR3 has 11 residues. The DNA of the CDR3 is TGTGCCATCAGTGAAGGATCACCCCTCCACTTT. This translates into CAISEGSPLHF.